The 31 T cell receptor beta chains reported below all come from one sample, sequenced in a study of CD8 T cells in Susac syndrome. RNA in amounts of about 0.45 to 1 ug was reverse transcribed with random hexamers. TCRdb reprocessed the immunoSEQ multiplex PCR reads via MiXCR and lists one record per CDR3 protein. The sample lists more than 95,000 distinct CDR3 sequences, over 85% seen once, with roughly 0.087% in the top ten. The sample was CD4+ T cells from PBMCs. The receptors were sampled from a human donor in good health.

The chain uses TRBV2 and TRBJ2-1, with 9 nucleotides matching TRBD2. Germline assignment: CDR1 SNHLY and CDR2 FYNNEI. The CDR3 length is 15 residues. V shed 6 bases and J 1 base; nucleotides not matched to a gene: 4. CDR3 nucleotides: TGTGCCAGCAGGGAGAGCGGGAGGTCCTACAATGAGCAGTTCTTC. Residues: CASRESGRSYNEQFF.

The chain carries TRBV18 and TRBJ1-4; D is possibly TRBD1 (5 bases). V shed 2 bases and J shed 3 bases, with 10 bases lying between them. Germline CDR1 is KGHSH and CDR2 is LQKENI. The CDR3 spans 15 residues. CDR3 nucleotide sequence: TGTGCCAGCTCACCAACTCAGGGCGCTAATGAAAAACTGTTTTTT. It is translated as CASSPTQGANEKLFF.

The chain combines TRBV6-1 with TRBJ2-3; a weak D match, TRBD2 (5 bases). V was clipped by 5 bases and J by 0 bases, with 18 bases between them. This CDR3 has 17 amino acids. In germline, CDR1 is MNHNS, CDR2 SASEGT. In nucleotides, the CDR3 is TGTGCCAGCAGTCTCATAGCGAGCGCTACTAGCACAGATACGCAGTATTTT. Translated, it gives CASSLIASATSTDTQYF.

In nucleotides, the CDR3 is TGCGCCAGCAGCTCCGACAGGACGAGCTCCTACGAGCAGTACTTC. Amino acids: CASSSDRTSSYEQYF. The rearrangement links TRBV4-1 to TRBJ2-7, with D maybe TRBD1 (6 bases). CDR1 and CDR2 (germline): MGHRA, YSYEKL. CDR3 length equals 15 residues. V was trimmed by 5 bases and J by 0 bases, leaving 14 bases between them.

This clonotype was picked up one time. The chain combines TRBV20-1 with TRBJ1-2, with D unresolved. V was trimmed by 2 bases and J by 6 bases, leaving 4 bases between them. This CDR3 region has 10 residues. Germline V gene data show CDR1 as DFQATT and CDR2 as SNEGSKA (reference sequence). Here the CDR3 DNA reads TGCAGTGCTAGAATCCATGGCTACACCTTC. This translates into CSARIHGYTF.

The chain joins TRBV5-4 to TRBJ1-1, with unresolved D. V lost 0 bases and J lost 1, with 7 bases in between. This CDR3 has 14 amino acids. CDR1 and CDR2 from the germline V gene are SGHNT and YYREEE (reference sequence). This CDR3 reads CASSLAGRNTEAFF. CDR3 coding DNA: TGTGCCAGCAGCTTGGCTGGGAGGAACACTGAAGCTTTCTTT.

This chain links TRBV7-9 with TRBJ1-2; no clear D gene. This CDR3 has 14 amino acids. The V end lost 4 bases, the J end lost 0 bases, and 9 bases lay between the germline ends. CDR1 and CDR2 from the germline V gene are SEHNR and FQNEAQ (reference sequence). The CDR3 sequence is CASSSLPPNYGYTF. CDR3 nucleotides: TGTGCCAGCAGCTCCCTTCCTCCTAACTATGGCTACACCTTC.

This clonotype was detected once. The chain employs TRBV7-9 and TRBJ1-1, with D tentatively TRBD1 (6 bases). Trimming left V 3 bases short and J 1 base short, with 9 bases between. This CDR3 comprises 14 residues. CDR1 is SEHNR, CDR2 FQNEAQ, per germline (reference sequence). The CDR3 reads CASSFGTSNTEAFF. The CDR3 nucleotides are TGTGCCAGCAGCTTTGGGACATCGAACACTGAAGCTTTCTTT.

The CDR3 bases are TGTGCCAGCAGCCCCGTTCACGTTTACAATGAGCAGTTCTTC. Translated, it gives CASSPVHVYNEQFF. The chain recombines TRBV7-2 with TRBJ2-1; D not certain. Germline-derived CDR1 and CDR2 are SGHTA and FQGNSA. This CDR3 contains 14 residues. Trimming removed 5 bases from V and 4 bases from J, with 12 bases in between.

The CDR3 is CASSGTANYGYTF. In nucleotides, the CDR3 is TGTGCCAGTAGTGGGACAGCTAACTATGGCTACACCTTC. The V call is TRBV19, the J call TRBJ1-2, with 7 bases lining up with TRBD1. The CDR3 totals 13 residues. Per the germline V gene, CDR1 is LNHDA and CDR2 is SQIVND (reference sequence). The J segment lost 0 bases and the V segment lost 5 bases, leaving 0 bases of the junction unmatched. The complete variable domain, with remaining parts taken from reference TRBV19 and TRBJ1-2, reads DGGITQSPKYLFRKEGQNVTLSCEQNLNHDAMYWYRQDPGQGLRLIYYSQIVNDFQKGDIAEGYSVSREKKESFPLTVTSAQKNPTAFYLCASSGTANYGYTFGSGTRLTVV.

V usage is TRBV12-3 or TRBV12-4 and J usage is TRBJ2-3; D is unresolved. CDR3 length: 15 amino acids. Trimming took off 3 bases at V and 1 base at J, with 11 bases between the two ends. CDR3 sequence: CASSFDGQGTDTQYF. The CDR3 region has the DNA TGTGCCAGCAGTTTCGACGGGCAGGGCACAGATACGCAGTATTTT.

The J gene is TRBJ2-3, the V gene TRBV29-1; 15 nucleotides match TRBD2. The CDR3 runs to 16 residues. Trimming cost V 3 bases and J 3 bases; bases outside gene matches: 4. The germline V gene has CDR1 SQVTM and CDR2 ANQGSEA. CDR3 in DNA: TGCAGCGTTGACTTGGGACTAGCGGGAGGAACAGATACGCAGTATTTT. Translation gives CSVDLGLAGGTDTQYF.

This clonotype showed up just a few times. Its ends do not fully match the called genes, so a read error is possible. The chain recombines TRBV5-1 with TRBJ1-1; D perhaps matches TRBD1 (5 bases). Germline V gene lookup returns CDR1 SGHRS and CDR2 YFSETQ. CDR3 size: 14 residues. CDR3 loop: CASSLGPGNTEAFF. The CDR3 region has the DNA TGTGCCAGCAGTTTGGGGCCGGGGAACACTGAAGCTTTCTTT. Variable domain in full (rest from reference TRBV5-1 and TRBJ1-1): KAGVTQTPRYLIKTRGQQVTLSCSPISGHRSVSWYQQTPGQGLQFLFEYFSETQRNKGNFPGRFSGRQFSNSRSEMNVSTLELGDSALYLCASSLGPGNTEAFFGQGTRLTVV.

In DNA, the CDR3 is TGTGCCAGCAGGGGAAGCAATCAGCCCCAGCATTTT. As protein: CASRGSNQPQHF. V is TRBV6-5 and J is TRBJ1-5; D is undetermined. The germline V gene encodes CDR1 MNHEY and CDR2 SVGAGI. V lost 6 bases, J lost 1 base, and 4 bases lay in between. The CDR3 spans 12 residues.

The genes are TRBV6-2 or TRBV6-3 and TRBJ1-5; D remains ambiguous. The germline gives CDR1 MNHEY, CDR2 SVGEGT. The CDR3 covers 16 residues. V shed 5 bases and J shed 11 bases, with 25 bases lying between them. The chain's CDR3 is CASSNRPAPVALTQHF. CDR3 in DNA: TGTGCCAGCAGTAATCGGCCTGCTCCGGTTGCTCTAACCCAGCATTTT.

The chain has TRBV10-3 and TRBJ2-7; TRBD2 aligns across 8 bases. The CDR3 has 15 amino acids. V dropped 8 bases and J dropped 4; count of bases not matched to a gene: 13. CDR1 is ENHRY and CDR2 is SYGVKD in the germline V gene. CDR3: CAIARGLGSGYEQYF. The CDR3 DNA reads as TGTGCCATCGCCAGGGGACTAGGTTCTGGATACGAGCAGTACTTC.

The V call is TRBV5-4, the J call TRBJ2-7, with TRBD2 as a possible D gene (6 bases). The germline V gene has CDR1 SGHNT and CDR2 YYREEE (reference sequence). Trimming took off 4 bases at V and 2 bases at J, with 16 bases between the two ends. The CDR3 covers 15 residues. This CDR3 is CASSLGRPSTYEQYF. CDR3 sequence (DNA): TGTGCCAGCAGCCTGGGGAGGCCCTCCACCTACGAGCAGTACTTC. The whole variable domain, filled in from reference TRBV5-4 and TRBJ2-7, reads ETGVTQSPTHLIKTRGQQVTLRCSSQSGHNTVSWYQQALGQGPQFIFQYYREEENGRGNFPPRFSGLQFPNYSSELNVNALELDDSALYLCASSLGRPSTYEQYFGPGTRLTVT.

The rearrangement joins TRBV6-2 or TRBV6-3 to TRBJ2-4; D remains unclear. Trimming cost V 7 bases and J 0 bases, with 13 bases left between them. Germline lookup yields CDR1 MNHEY and CDR2 SVGEGT. This CDR3 has 15 amino acids. The CDR3 protein is CASTRGELAKNIQYF. In DNA, the CDR3 is TGTGCCAGCACCCGAGGTGAATTAGCCAAAAACATTCAGTACTTC.

The chain recombines TRBV20-1 with TRBJ2-5; 7 bases line up with TRBD2. V trimming: 3 bases; J trimming: 9 bases; junction bases outside the gene matches: 7. Germline V gene lookup returns CDR1 DFQATT and CDR2 SNEGSKA (reference sequence). The CDR3 has 12 residues. The CDR3 sequence: CSARSREGSQYF. CDR3 in DNA: TGCAGTGCTAGGTCCAGGGAGGGGTCCCAGTACTTC.

The V call is TRBV30, the J call TRBJ2-5; D gene ambiguous. The CDR3 extends over 10 amino acids. Germline V CDR1 and CDR2: GTSNPN, SVGIG (reference sequence). V lost 0 bases, J lost 6 bases, and 2 bases lay in between. In DNA, the CDR3 is TGTGCCTGGAGTGTGAAGACCCAGTACTTC. This codes for CAWSVKTQYF.

The V gene is TRBV9, the J gene TRBJ2-1; 8 bases match TRBD2. The CDR3 consists of 16 residues. The V gene end was trimmed by 0 bases and the J gene end by 1 base; junction bases not matched to a gene: 3. Germline CDR1 reads SGDLS; CDR2 reads YYNGEE. The CDR3 bases are TGTGCCAGCAGCGTAGGGTTAGCGGGGTCCTACAATGAGCAGTTCTTC. This encodes CASSVGLAGSYNEQFF.

The chain links TRBV15 to TRBJ2-2; 13 bases are shared with TRBD2. Per germline, CDR1 LNHNV and CDR2 YYDKDF (reference sequence). This CDR3 has 15 amino acids. CDR3 in amino acids: CATGLAGADTGELFF. The CDR3 DNA sequence: TGTGCGACCGGACTAGCGGGAGCCGACACCGGGGAGCTGTTTTTT.

This clonotype was observed a single time. The chain employs TRBV19 and TRBJ1-1; 7 bases match TRBD1. The CDR3 is 12 residues long. Germline V gene sequence: CDR1 LNHDA, CDR2 SQIVND (reference sequence). V trimming: 8 bases; J trimming: 4 bases; junction bases outside the gene matches: 4. DNA of the CDR3: TGTGCCAGTGTGAGGGGGCTCACTGAAGCTTTCTTT. It is translated as CASVRGLTEAFF.

J is TRBJ2-4 and V is TRBV12-3 or TRBV12-4; D possibly corresponds to TRBD2 (5 bases). The V end was cut by 1 base, the J end by 14 bases, with 12 bases between. CDR3 length: 12 residues. CDR3 sequence reads: CASSLGRTGKYF. In DNA, the CDR3 is TGTGCCAGCAGTTTAGGTCGGACGGGGAAGTACTTC.

In regard to this clonotype: At one end the junction does not follow the germline gene, possibly because of a read error. This chain joins TRBV6-2 or TRBV6-3 and TRBJ1-1, with D possibly being TRBD1 (5 bases). This CDR3 has 14 amino acids. CDR1 and CDR2 from the germline V gene are MNHEY and SVGEGT. The CDR3 DNA reads TGTGCCAGCAATTACGGCAGGGCCACCACTGAAGCTTTCTTT. This gives the protein CASNYGRATTEAFF.

The chain employs TRBV5-1 and TRBJ2-1, with 10 bases lining up with TRBD2. J was trimmed by 13 bases and V by 2 bases; bases with no gene match: 9. CDR1 and CDR2 (germline): SGHRS, YFSETQ. This CDR3 region has 14 residues. This CDR3 is CASSFLAGDAIQFF. CDR3 sequence (DNA): TGCGCCAGCAGCTTCCTAGCGGGAGATGCTATCCAGTTCTTC. Looking up the rest from reference TRBV5-1 and TRBJ2-1 gives the full variable domain: KAGVTQTPRYLIKTRGQQVTLSCSPISGHRSVSWYQQTPGQGLQFLFEYFSETQRNKGNFPGRFSGRQFSNSRSEMNVSTLELGDSALYLCASSFLAGDAIQFFGPGTRLTVL.

The chain recombines TRBV19 with TRBJ2-7; 11 bases are a match to TRBD2. Germline V CDR1 and CDR2: LNHDA, SQIVND (reference sequence). The CDR3 extends over 17 amino acids. V trimming: 3 bases; J trimming: 5 bases; junction bases outside the gene matches: 12. The CDR3 sequence is CASSMSAISGRAHEQYF. DNA for the CDR3: TGTGCCAGTAGTATGAGCGCCATTAGCGGGAGGGCCCACGAGCAGTACTTC. The full variable domain, with the rest looked up from reference TRBV19 and TRBJ2-7, is DGGITQSPKYLFRKEGQNVTLSCEQNLNHDAMYWYRQDPGQGLRLIYYSQIVNDFQKGDIAEGYSVSREKKESFPLTVTSAQKNPTAFYLCASSMSAISGRAHEQYFGPGTRLTVT.

The chain is built from TRBV12-3 or TRBV12-4 and TRBJ2-2; D uncertain. The CDR3 extends over 13 amino acids. V lost 7 bases and J 2 bases, leaving 8 bases between the germline ends. The CDR3 protein is CASNRANTGELFF. CDR3 nucleotides: TGTGCCAGCAATCGGGCCAACACCGGGGAGCTGTTTTTT.

V usage is TRBV6-5 and J usage is TRBJ2-6; D gene unclear. Germline CDR1 MNHEY, CDR2 SVGAGI. This CDR3 spans 13 amino acids. Trimming stripped 4 bases from V and 3 bases from J, with 4 bases between. Written as DNA, the CDR3 is TGTGCCAGCAGTTCCGTTGGGGCCAACGTCCTGACTTTC. Translated, it gives CASSSVGANVLTF.

This clonotype appeared a single time. V and J are TRBV20-1 and TRBJ2-1; TRBD2 aligns across 14 bases. The CDR3 spans 15 residues. With V trimmed by 3 bases and J by 9 bases, 7 bases remained unmatched. CDR1 and CDR2 (germline): DFQATT, SNEGSKA (reference sequence). The CDR3 spells CSAREPGTSGSEQFF. CDR3 in DNA: TGCAGTGCTAGGGAACCCGGGACTAGCGGGAGTGAGCAGTTCTTC.

The chain carries TRBV20-1 and TRBJ2-1, with D possibly being TRBD2 (6 bases). CDR3 length: 13 amino acids. Germline V lookup: CDR1 DFQATT, CDR2 SNEGSKA (reference sequence). Trimming left V 3 bases short and J 7 bases short, with 13 bases between. For the CDR3, the DNA is TGCAGTGCTAGTCGGGAGTTGTTTAATGAGCAGTTCTTC. Amino acid sequence: CSASRELFNEQFF.